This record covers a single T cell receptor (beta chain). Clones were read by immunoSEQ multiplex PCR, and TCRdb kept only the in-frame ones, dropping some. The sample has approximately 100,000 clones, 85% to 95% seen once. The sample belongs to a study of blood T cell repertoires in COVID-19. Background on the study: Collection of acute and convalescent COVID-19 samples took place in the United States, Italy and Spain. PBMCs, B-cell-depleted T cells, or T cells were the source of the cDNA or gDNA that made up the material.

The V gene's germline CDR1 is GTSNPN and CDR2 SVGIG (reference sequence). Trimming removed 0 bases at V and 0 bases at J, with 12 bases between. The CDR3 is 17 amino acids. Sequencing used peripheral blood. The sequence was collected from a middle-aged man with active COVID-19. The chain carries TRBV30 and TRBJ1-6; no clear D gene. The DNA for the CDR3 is TGTGCCTGGAGTGTACGCGGCGGAAGCTCCTATAATTCACCCCTCCACTTT. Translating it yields CAWSVRGGSSYNSPLHF.